This T cell receptor (beta chain) was recovered during a study of PD-1 blockade in classical Hodgkin lymphoma. Relapse was seen in all patients after autologous stem cell transplantation, and brentuximab vedotin exposure was variable. This CDR3 has 16 amino acids. J gave up 1 base and V 4 bases, and 9 bases lay outside the gene matches. Germline V gene data show CDR1 as LNHDA and CDR2 as SQIVND (reference sequence). Study-level findings and limits: Complete responders' diversity at baseline resembled that of newly diagnosed patients. CD4+ TCR diversity, unlike CD8+, climbed significantly by C4D1. As was reported, newly diagnosed patients showed lower baseline TCR diversity than healthy donors did.

Sequencing was performed with immunoSEQ multiplex PCR; in TCRdb, only in-frame clones are kept and a portion is missing. The sample consists of approximately 25,000 clones, under 90% of them appearing once. As for this clone: Antigen unknown.

This clonotype was sampled from a human donor with classical Hodgkin lymphoma. This sequence joins TRBV19 and TRBJ2-5, with 7 bases lining up with TRBD1. The material was peripheral blood mononuclear cells (PBMCs), obtained before the second cycle of nivolumab. The CDR3 loop is CASSTPRDRTQETQYF. DNA for the CDR3: TGTGCCAGTAGTACCCCCCGGGACAGAACCCAAGAGACCCAGTACTTC.